The 11 T cell receptor beta chains below come from one sample, sequenced in a study of cytomegalovirus exposure and HLA in healthy donors. PCR used 60 Vbeta primers and 13 Jbeta primers. Repertoires were generated with immunoSEQ multiplex PCR, while TCRdb's copy carries only in-frame clones and drops some. The sample includes under 200,000 clones, approximately 85% of them seen just once. Material for sequencing was PBMCs. All receptors derive from a young man in good health and CMV-seropositive.

The chain carries TRBV7-9 and TRBJ1-2; D might be TRBD1 (6 bases). Germline V gene lookup returns CDR1 SEHNR and CDR2 FQNEAQ (reference sequence). V gave up 3 bases and J gave up 4 bases, with 15 bases separating them. The CDR3 sequence is 15 residues long. DNA for the CDR3: TGTGCCAGCAGCTTTGGGGGGGCGCTCGGCTATGGCTACACCTTC. It is translated as CASSFGGALGYGYTF. The full variable domain, rest sourced from reference TRBV7-9 and TRBJ1-2, is DTGVSQNPRHKITKRGQNVTFRCDPISEHNRLYWYRQTLGQGPEFLTYFQNEAQLEKSRLLSDRFSAERPKGSFSTLEIQRTEQGDSAMYLCASSFGGALGYGYTFGSGTRLTVV.

This chain connects TRBV6-5 to TRBJ2-3, with a possible D match to TRBD2 (5 bases). The CDR3 loop spans 14 amino acids. Trimming left V 7 bases short and J 6 bases short, with 17 bases between. Per the germline V gene, CDR1 is MNHEY and CDR2 is SVGAGI. Here the CDR3 reads CASTPPGILDTQYF. The DNA of the CDR3 is TGTGCCAGCACCCCGCCCGGGATTTTGGATACGCAGTATTTT.

V gene TRBV6-1 combines with J gene TRBJ1-2; D remains ambiguous. CDR1 and CDR2 from the germline V gene are MNHNS and SASEGT. The CDR3 has 13 residues. The V end lost 5 bases, the J end lost 6 bases, and 13 bases lay between the germline ends. CDR3 loop: CASSRQANDGYTF. The CDR3 nucleotides read TGTGCCAGCAGTAGGCAGGCCAATGATGGCTACACCTTC.

V is TRBV10-3 and J is TRBJ1-5; D gene uncertain. Germline CDR1 and CDR2: ENHRY and SYGVKD. Between the trimmed V and J ends, which lost 6 bases and 0 bases, there was a span of 9 bases. The CDR3 is 14 amino acids. The CDR3 DNA reads TGTGCCATCAGCGGGAGGGTTAGCAATCAGCCCCAGCATTTT. Its protein is CAISGRVSNQPQHF.

The genes are TRBV4-1 and TRBJ2-1, with 7 bases identical to TRBD2. With 4 bases clipped from V and 5 bases from J, the junction kept 11 bases outside the gene matches. The CDR3 is 16 residues long. Germline assignment: CDR1 MGHRA and CDR2 YSYEKL. CDR3 residues: CASSLLGLTADNEQFF. The CDR3 bases are TGCGCCAGCAGCCTACTGGGACTAACGGCTGACAATGAGCAGTTCTTC.

This chain connects TRBV28 to TRBJ2-7, with TRBD2 identical over 10 bases. The J segment lost 0 bases and the V segment lost 7 bases, leaving 3 bases of the junction unmatched. Germline V CDR1 and CDR2: MDHEN, SYDVKM. The CDR3 is made up of 14 amino acids. In DNA, the CDR3 is TGTGCCAGCAAACTAGCGGGGATCTCCTACGAGCAGTACTTC. It is translated as CASKLAGISYEQYF.

The chain is built from TRBV19 and TRBJ1-1; D call uncertain. Germline V gives CDR1 LNHDA, CDR2 SQIVND (reference sequence). V dropped 8 bases and J dropped 3 bases, with 16 bases sitting between them. There are 14 residues in the CDR3. CDR3 residues: CASRLSELDTEAFF. The CDR3 coding sequence is TGTGCCAGTCGTCTTAGTGAATTGGACACTGAAGCTTTCTTT.

This clone was seen only once. The chain recombines TRBV5-1 with TRBJ2-7; TRBD1 agrees at 8 bases. Germline V gene sequence: CDR1 SGHRS, CDR2 YFSETQ. There are 14 residues in the CDR3. V shed 4 bases, J shed 6 bases, and the junction held 9 bases outside the gene matches. The CDR3 spells CASSPGQGSGEQYF. The CDR3 DNA reads as TGCGCCAGCAGCCCAGGACAGGGTTCGGGCGAGCAGTACTTC.

The chain uses TRBV5-4 and TRBJ2-1; 12 bases map to TRBD2. Trimming took 0 bases from V and 5 from J; bases not matched to a gene: 6. The CDR3 spans 17 residues. Germline-derived CDR1 and CDR2 are SGHNT and YYREEE (reference sequence). CDR3 loop: CASSLEGRLAGDNEQFF. The DNA of the CDR3 is TGTGCCAGCAGCTTGGAAGGTCGACTAGCGGGGGACAATGAGCAGTTCTTC.

The chain employs TRBV9 and TRBJ2-5; possibly TRBD1 for D (6 bases). From germline, CDR1 is SGDLS and CDR2 YYNGEE. V was cut by 2 bases and J by 4 bases, with 15 bases left in between. The CDR3 loop spans 15 amino acids. The chain's CDR3 is CASSVIGGFGETQYF. The DNA for the CDR3 is TGTGCCAGCAGCGTCATAGGGGGATTTGGAGAGACCCAGTACTTC.

The chain combines TRBV5-4 with TRBJ2-7; D gene unclear. Germline V gives CDR1 SGHNT, CDR2 YYREEE (reference sequence). This CDR3 spans 13 amino acids. The V end lost 2 bases, the J end lost 0 bases, and 6 bases lay between the germline ends. This CDR3 is CASSFSSSYEQYF. The CDR3 DNA sequence: TGTGCCAGCAGCTTCTCTAGCTCCTACGAGCAGTACTTC.